The T cell receptor (beta chain) described here comes from a study of cytomegalovirus exposure and HLA in healthy donors. Turning to this clone: No antigen is known for it.

Study observations and caveats: Cytomegalovirus status was reportedly diagnosed by the classifier with high specificity and sensitivity. Analyzed later, most CMV-associated TCR beta chains appeared HLA-restricted.

PCR involved 60 Vbeta and 13 Jbeta primers. Using immunoSEQ multiplex PCR, the repertoire was profiled, and TCRdb retains in-frame clones only, with some absent. The repertoire holds 90,000 to 130,000 clones, with approximately 80% as singletons. The germline CDR1 and CDR2 sequences are MNHEY and SMNVEV (reference sequence). This CDR3 contains 13 residues. The clonotype originates from a woman aged 18-29 years in good health and CMV-seropositive. V gene TRBV27 combines with J gene TRBJ2-5, with 10 bases matching TRBD1. The J call may not be correct, given that the DNA end is closer to TRBJ2-7. Sequences were obtained from PBMCs. This CDR3 reads CASGWDRGYEQYF. The CDR3 bases are TGTGCCAGCGGCTGGGACAGGGGCTACGAGCAGTACTTC.